A single sample gave rise to the 16 T cell receptor beta chains below, sequenced in a study of T-cell memory formation after mild COVID-19. Via MiXCR, TCRdb re-called the 5' RACE reads, giving one row per CDR3 protein. Among fewer than 650,000 distinct CDR3 sequences listed, about 20% were seen once. What was sequenced was PBMCs or a T cell subset sorted from them (not recorded which). These receptors came from an adult woman who had mild COVID-19 (a few samples of this study predate the infection). Cell type and time point are not known.

This clonotype was recorded a few times. The chain combines TRBV7-9 with TRBJ2-5, with 14 nucleotides matching TRBD2. The CDR3 runs to 17 residues. Germline assignment: CDR1 SEHNR and CDR2 FQNEAQ (reference sequence). V was clipped by 5 bases and J by 2 bases; unmatched bases: 7. The CDR3 is CASSPGTSGGFQETQYF. The CDR3, as DNA: TGTGCCAGCAGCCCAGGGACTAGCGGGGGTTTTCAAGAGACCCAGTACTTC.

The rearrangement links TRBV29-1 to TRBJ1-2, with D possibly matching TRBD1 (5 bases). V gave up 6 bases and J gave up 2 bases, with 22 bases separating them. The germline gives CDR1 SQVTM, CDR2 ANQGSEA. The CDR3 is 16 amino acids. CDR3: CSVGGTESSRNYGYTF. CDR3 in DNA: TGCAGCGTAGGCGGGACGGAATCCTCTAGGAACTATGGCTACACCTTC.

V and J are TRBV20-1 and TRBJ2-1; 9 bases are a match to TRBD2. The CDR3 runs 15 residues. Trimming removed 6 bases from V and 8 bases from J; junction bases left unmatched: 14. The germline CDR1 and CDR2 sequences are DFQATT and SNEGSKA (reference sequence). The CDR3 nucleotides read TGCAGTGCCAACGGGGGCGGGGGGGCCCTGGATGAGCAGTTCTTC. This codes for CSANGGGGALDEQFF.

This clonotype was observed a handful of times. V usage is TRBV7-8 and J usage is TRBJ2-7, with TRBD2 matching over 9 bases. Germline values: CDR1 SGHVS, CDR2 FQNEAQ. The CDR3 contains 17 residues. J gave up 0 bases and V 0 bases, and 6 bases lay outside the gene matches. CDR3 DNA sequence: TGTGCCAGCAGCTTAGCTAGCGGGGGAGACAGCTCCTACGAGCAGTACTTC. Translated: CASSLASGGDSSYEQYF.

This clonotype was observed a few times. The rearrangement uses TRBV5-1 and TRBJ1-1, with D maybe TRBD1 (6 bases). The CDR3 totals 14 residues. Germline V CDR1 and CDR2: SGHRS, YFSETQ. V dropped 4 bases and J dropped 1 base, with 11 bases sitting between them. The CDR3 nucleotides read TGCGCCAGCAGCACACAGGGACCGAACACTGAAGCTTTCTTT. This sequence encodes CASSTQGPNTEAFF.

The chain recombines TRBV5-1 with TRBJ2-3; no clear D gene. Germline CDR1 reads SGHRS; CDR2 reads YFSETQ. V was shortened by 5 bases and J by 2 bases, with 12 bases between the two germline ends. The CDR3 is made up of 14 amino acids. CDR3 in DNA: TGCGCCAGCAGGATCACCTTACTCACAGATACGCAGTATTTT. Its protein is CASRITLLTDTQYF.

This chain connects TRBV11-2 to TRBJ2-1, with 9 positions matching TRBD1. V trimming: 4 bases; J trimming: 4 bases; junction bases outside the gene matches: 5. Germline V CDR1 and CDR2: SGHAT, FQNNGV. The CDR3 sequence is 15 residues long. DNA of the CDR3: TGTGCCAGCAGCTACGGACAGGGGAGATACAATGAGCAGTTCTTC. Translated: CASSYGQGRYNEQFF. Filled out from reference TRBV11-2 and TRBJ2-1, the complete variable domain reads EAGVAQSPRYKIIEKRQSVAFWCNPISGHATLYWYQQILGQGPKLLIQFQNNGVVDDSQLPKDRFSAERLKGVDSTLKIQPAKLEDSAVYLCASSYGQGRYNEQFFGPGTRLTVL.

The chain employs TRBV24-1 and TRBJ1-5; D perhaps matches TRBD1 (5 bases). The V end was cut by 7 bases, the J end by 1 base, with 10 bases between. Germline CDR1 KGHDR, CDR2 SFDVKD. The CDR3 covers 14 residues. The CDR3, as DNA: TGTGCCACCAGGGGGAGGGGAAGCAATCAGCCCCAGCATTTT. This codes for CATRGRGSNQPQHF.

This chain links TRBV20-1 with TRBJ2-7; tentatively, D is TRBD2 (6 bases). This CDR3 spans 14 amino acids. Germline CDR1 is DFQATT and CDR2 is SNEGSKA (reference sequence). V was cut by 1 base and J by 3 bases, with 13 bases left in between. CDR3 sequence (DNA): TGCAGTGCTAGAGGTATACTAGCCGTCTACGAGCAGTACTTC. Protein sequence: CSARGILAVYEQYF.

J is TRBJ2-5 and V is TRBV7-8; possibly TRBD2 for D (5 bases). Germline V CDR1 and CDR2: SGHVS, FQNEAQ. The V end was cut by 5 bases, the J end by 5 bases, with 15 bases between. CDR3 length: 14 residues. CDR3 sequence (DNA): TGTGCCAGCAGCGCCGCCGGGGAAGCGGAGACCCAGTACTTC. The encoded protein is CASSAAGEAETQYF. Drawing the rest from reference TRBV7-8 and TRBJ2-5, the complete variable domain is GAGVSQSPRYKVAKRGQDVALRCDPISGHVSLFWYQQALGQGPEFLTYFQNEAQLDKSGLPSDRFFAERPEGSVSTLKIQRTQQEDSAVYLCASSAAGEAETQYFGPGTRLLVL.

The rearrangement links TRBV24-1 to TRBJ1-2, with D perhaps matching TRBD1 (6 bases). Trimming shortened V by 4 bases and J by 4 bases, and 12 bases separated the two germline ends. CDR1 KGHDR and CDR2 SFDVKD come from the germline V gene. CDR3 size: 14 residues. In DNA form, the CDR3 reads TGTGCCACCAGTGACCACGGACAGAGCTATGGCTACACCTTC. Translated, it gives CATSDHGQSYGYTF.

V gene TRBV7-9 combines with J gene TRBJ2-3, with D uncertain. V gave up 5 bases and J gave up 2 bases, with 14 bases separating them. The CDR3 is 15 residues long. Germline loops: CDR1 SEHNR, CDR2 FQNEAQ (reference sequence). For the CDR3, the DNA is TGTGCCAGCAGCCCATCGTCGTTCAACACAGATACGCAGTATTTT. It is translated as CASSPSSFNTDTQYF. The variable domain in full, with the rest retrieved from reference TRBV7-9 and TRBJ2-3, is DTGVSQNPRHKITKRGQNVTFRCDPISEHNRLYWYRQTLGQGPEFLTYFQNEAQLEKSRLLSDRFSAERPKGSFSTLEIQRTEQGDSAMYLCASSPSSFNTDTQYFGPGTRLTVL.

This clonotype came up a few times. The chain couples TRBV12-3 or TRBV12-4 to TRBJ2-7; TRBD2 aligns across 7 bases. After removal of 8 bases from V and 3 bases from J, the junction contained 10 bases not matched to a gene. The CDR3 has 14 residues. DNA for the CDR3: TGTGCCAGCCGTCGAGCGGGGCGGAACTACGAGCAGTACTTC. Protein sequence: CASRRAGRNYEQYF.

This clonotype was recorded a few times. This chain uses TRBV12-3 or TRBV12-4 with TRBJ2-4; 12 positions agree with TRBD1. The CDR3 has 16 amino acids. V shed 5 bases, J shed 4 bases, and the junction held 6 bases outside the gene matches. In DNA, the CDR3 is TGTGCCAGCAGTGCTCCGGGACAGGGGGCTAAAAACATTCAGTACTTC. This translates into CASSAPGQGAKNIQYF.

The chain recombines TRBV21-1 with TRBJ2-5; the table calls TRBD2, which could not be checked here. TRBV21-1 is shown as a pseudogene. The CDR3 length is 15 residues. The CDR3 nucleotides read TGTGCCAGCAGCAAAGTGGTGACTAGCGTGGAGACCCAGTACTTC. This gives the protein CASSKVVTSVETQYF.

CDR3: CASRGTVDNEQFF. In DNA form, the CDR3 reads TGTGCCAGCAGAGGGACAGTGGACAATGAGCAGTTCTTC. The gene calls are TRBV7-9 and TRBJ2-1; 7 bases map to TRBD1. The V segment lost 6 bases and the J segment 5 bases; nucleotides outside the gene matches: 4. The CDR3 runs 13 residues. Germline V lookup: CDR1 SEHNR, CDR2 FQNEAQ (reference sequence).